The subject of this entry is one T cell receptor beta chain. The sample originates from a study of blood T cell repertoires in COVID-19. Study-wide context: Spain, Italy and the United States supplied samples that represented acute and convalescent COVID-19.

V was pared by 0 bases and J by 7 bases, with 7 bases between. Germline V gene lookup returns CDR1 SGHRS and CDR2 YFSETQ. The CDR3 sequence is 12 residues long. Methods used by the authors: Amplified reference gene primers provided the basis for estimating nucleated cell counts. Sequencing was performed with immunoSEQ multiplex PCR; in TCRdb, only in-frame clones are kept and a portion is missing. V and J calls and clone size come straight from that table; D and trimming were deduced from the DNA. This table holds about 73,000 clones, around 77% found once. Sequenced: peripheral blood. The chain uses TRBV5-1 and TRBJ1-1, with a weak D call TRBD1 (6 bases). This TCR was recovered from a man between 70 and 80 years old with COVID-19, enrolled during active disease. CDR3 loop: CASSLAGDEAFF. The CDR3 DNA reads as TGCGCCAGCAGCTTGGCAGGGGATGAAGCTTTCTTT.